This T cell receptor (beta chain) was sequenced in a study of blood T cells in healthy people across ages. The authors ran a second PCR of about 7 to 11 cycles using a sample-barcoded 5' primer and a J-beta primer mix. A minimum of 3 million CDR3-containing paired-end reads was obtained for each sample. TCRdb called the 5' RACE reads again in MiXCR, with one record for every CDR3 protein. The sample has about 1.5 million distinct CDR3 sequences, 35% to 45% seen once. V was shortened by 6 bases and J by 6 bases, with 14 bases between the two germline ends. This CDR3 region has 13 residues. Staff drew 9 to 10 milliliters of peripheral blood from each donor. In this sample, this clonotype turned up a few times.

The origin of this receptor is a woman between 18 and 30 years old in good health. The sample consisted of blood. The chain uses TRBV12-3 or TRBV12-4 and TRBJ2-5; D ambiguous. The CDR3 nucleotides read TGTGCCAGCAGACCGTTTTGGATACAGACCCAGTACTTC. Its translation: CASRPFWIQTQYF.